This section outlines one TCR beta chain sequence together with its context. The antigen is not known. This record comes from a study of cytomegalovirus exposure and HLA in healthy donors. Study-level points and caveats: V- and J-gene trimming of TCR beta was linked (in a later analysis) to a missense DCLRE1C variant. Further analysis was carried out later, and it showed several of the most significant clusters appearing linked to common viral pathogens. A list of around 160 TCR beta chains associated with cytomegalovirus was given.

With 60 Vbeta and 13 Jbeta primers, the PCR was carried out. TCRdb's copy holds only in-frame clones and misses some; the assay was immunoSEQ multiplex PCR. The sample has 180,000 or so clones, 65% to 85% seen once. The V gene's germline CDR1 is LGHNA and CDR2 YSLEER. The CDR3 runs to 14 residues. With 0 bases removed from V and 2 bases from J, the gap between germline ends came to 6 bases. The TCR sequence derives from a boy younger than 10 in good health and CMV-seronegative. The chain has TRBV4-3 and TRBJ2-3; D not certain. Sequenced sample: PBMCs. The CDR3 coding sequence is TGCGCCAGCAGCCAAGAGAGCCCCACAGATACGCAGTATTTT. It yields the protein CASSQESPTDTQYF.